The rows below give T cell receptor beta chains drawn from one sample of a study of identical twins. Each CDR3 protein gets one entry after TCRdb re-called the 5' RACE reads with MiXCR. Among roughly 1.6 million distinct CDR3 sequences listed, around a third were seen once. Sequenced sample: cord blood. Receptor source: a newborn girl in good health. The CDR3 runs from the conserved cysteine through the conserved F or W. The order of the fields is V gene, clone size, D gene, J gene, CDR3 DNA, CDR3 protein. D genes are given only for firm matches. Clone size is stated in some rows and not others, as once, few, many or a class when expanded.

v_call: TRBV11-1; clone_size: few; d_call: TRBD1; j_call: TRBJ2-3; cdr3_nt: TGTGCCAGCAGCTGGGGACAGTCAGATACGCAGTATTTT; cdr3_aa: CASSWGQSDTQYF
v_call: TRBV5-1; clone_size: -; d_call: TRBD2; j_call: TRBJ2-1; cdr3_nt: TGCGCCAGCAGTTGGACTAGCGGGAGCGGAAATGGTGAGCAGTTCTTC; cdr3_aa: CASSWTSGSGNGEQFF
v_call: TRBV5-1; clone_size: few; d_call: -; j_call: TRBJ1-2; cdr3_nt: TGCGCCAGCAGCGTCGGGGTTTCGGGGAGTGGCTACACCTTC; cdr3_aa: CASSVGVSGSGYTF
v_call: TRBV12-3/TRBV12-4; clone_size: few; d_call: -; j_call: TRBJ2-1; cdr3_nt: TGTGCCAGCACTGAGGGAGATCTTCGTAATGAGCAGTTCTTC; cdr3_aa: CASTEGDLRNEQFF
v_call: TRBV28; clone_size: few; d_call: -; j_call: TRBJ2-7; cdr3_nt: TGTGCCAGCAGGGCCCAGGAGGGCCGGAGGTACGAGCAGTACTTC; cdr3_aa: CASRAQEGRRYEQYF
v_call: TRBV29-1; clone_size: -; d_call: -; j_call: TRBJ1-5; cdr3_nt: TGCAGCGTTGCAGGGTCACCTTATAGCAATCAGCCCCAGCATTTT; cdr3_aa: CSVAGSPYSNQPQHF
v_call: TRBV20-1; clone_size: few; d_call: -; j_call: TRBJ2-3; cdr3_nt: TGCAGTGCTCCCGATGGGTCAGATACGCAGTATTTT; cdr3_aa: CSAPDGSDTQYF
v_call: TRBV6-2/TRBV6-3; clone_size: few; d_call: -; j_call: TRBJ1-5; cdr3_nt: TGTGCCAGCAGTTACATGATTAATCAGCCCCAGCATTTT; cdr3_aa: CASSYMINQPQHF
v_call: TRBV27; clone_size: once; d_call: TRBD2; j_call: TRBJ2-7; cdr3_nt: TGTGCCAGCAGTTTATCTCAGAGTTCCGGGAGGTCCTTTAGATACAATGAGCAGTACTTC; cdr3_aa: CASSLSQSSGRSFRYNEQYF
v_call: TRBV5-6; clone_size: few; d_call: -; j_call: TRBJ2-3; cdr3_nt: TGTGCCAGCAGCCTCTTTAGCCGCACAGATACGCAGTATTTT; cdr3_aa: CASSLFSRTDTQYF
v_call: TRBV20-1; clone_size: -; d_call: -; j_call: TRBJ2-7; cdr3_nt: TGCAGTGCTAGAGCAGTGGACAGTCTTTCCTACGAGCAGTACTTC; cdr3_aa: CSARAVDSLSYEQYF
v_call: TRBV20-1; clone_size: few; d_call: -; j_call: TRBJ1-2; cdr3_nt: TGCAGTGCTAGAAAACAGGGACCGGAGGGCTACACCTTC; cdr3_aa: CSARKQGPEGYTF
v_call: TRBV10-3; clone_size: few; d_call: TRBD2; j_call: TRBJ2-5; cdr3_nt: TGTGCCATCAGTCCCATAGCGGGAGTCCAAGAGACCCAGTACTTC; cdr3_aa: CAISPIAGVQETQYF
v_call: TRBV10-3; clone_size: -; d_call: TRBD2; j_call: TRBJ2-1; cdr3_nt: TGTGCCATCAGTGCCTCAAGCGGGAGGGCCAATAATGAGCAGTTCTTC; cdr3_aa: CAISASSGRANNEQFF
v_call: TRBV16; clone_size: -; d_call: TRBD1; j_call: TRBJ1-2; cdr3_nt: TGTGCCAGCAGCCAGGGACCGGGACAGGGGGATTCTAACTATGGCTACACCTTC; cdr3_aa: CASSQGPGQGDSNYGYTF
v_call: TRBV20-1; clone_size: -; d_call: TRBD1; j_call: TRBJ2-7; cdr3_nt: TGCAGTGCTAGAGATAGACAGGGAAAGCAGTACTTC; cdr3_aa: CSARDRQGKQYF
v_call: TRBV28; clone_size: many; d_call: -; j_call: TRBJ1-2; cdr3_nt: TGTGCCAGCAGTTTGGGGGGGGCGAACGGCTACACCTTC; cdr3_aa: CASSLGGANGYTF
v_call: TRBV20-1; clone_size: few; d_call: -; j_call: TRBJ1-2; cdr3_nt: TGCAGTGCTAGAGACAATTCAGCGGACTATGGCTACACCTTC; cdr3_aa: CSARDNSADYGYTF
v_call: TRBV6-5; clone_size: -; d_call: -; j_call: TRBJ1-1; cdr3_nt: TGTGCCTGCAGTTACCAGGGGAACACTGAAGCTTTCTTT; cdr3_aa: CACSYQGNTEAFF
v_call: TRBV4-2; clone_size: few; d_call: -; j_call: TRBJ2-7; cdr3_nt: TGTGCCAGCAGCCAAGATCCGGGGTCCTTCTACGAGCAGTACTTC; cdr3_aa: CASSQDPGSFYEQYF
v_call: TRBV12-3/TRBV12-4; clone_size: few; d_call: TRBD1; j_call: TRBJ2-7; cdr3_nt: TGTGCCAGCAGTATCAGACAGGGGGGGAACGAGCAGTACTTC; cdr3_aa: CASSIRQGGNEQYF
v_call: TRBV23-1; clone_size: -; d_call: -; j_call: TRBJ2-7; cdr3_nt: TGCGCCAGCAGTCAAATGGGAGACGGATTATTGAGAGAGACCCGGTACTTC; cdr3_aa: CASSQMGDGLLRETRYF
v_call: TRBV29-1; clone_size: few; d_call: TRBD1; j_call: TRBJ1-2; cdr3_nt: TGCAGCGTTGGGGCAGGGGGTTTTGGGTACTATGGCTACACCTTC; cdr3_aa: CSVGAGGFGYYGYTF
v_call: TRBV27; clone_size: few; d_call: -; j_call: TRBJ2-7; cdr3_nt: TGTGCCAGCAGTTTATCGGGGACCACCCGCTACGAGCAGTACTTC; cdr3_aa: CASSLSGTTRYEQYF
v_call: TRBV9; clone_size: many; d_call: TRBD2; j_call: TRBJ2-3; cdr3_nt: TGTGCCAGCAGCGCCCGGCGGGGGGACACAGATACGCAGTATTTT; cdr3_aa: CASSARRGDTDTQYF
v_call: TRBV7-9; clone_size: -; d_call: TRBD2; j_call: TRBJ2-3; cdr3_nt: TGTGCCAGCAGGGAGCGGGGGACTAGCACAGATACGCAGTATTTT; cdr3_aa: CASRERGTSTDTQYF
v_call: TRBV5-1; clone_size: -; d_call: TRBD1; j_call: TRBJ1-1; cdr3_nt: TGCGCCAGCACAGCCGGGGACAGGGTGAACACTGAAGCTTTCTTT; cdr3_aa: CASTAGDRVNTEAFF
v_call: TRBV29-1; clone_size: many; d_call: -; j_call: TRBJ1-2; cdr3_nt: TGCAGCGTTGGGGCAGACTATGGCTACACCTTC; cdr3_aa: CSVGADYGYTF
v_call: TRBV6-6; clone_size: -; d_call: -; j_call: TRBJ2-5; cdr3_nt: TGTGCCAGCTCTCGACCCCAATCAAGGGCGGAGGAGACCCAGTACTTC; cdr3_aa: CASSRPQSRAEETQYF
v_call: TRBV7-9; clone_size: -; d_call: TRBD1; j_call: TRBJ2-5; cdr3_nt: TGTGCCAGCAGCTTAGATTTTCGGACAGGGAGAGAGACCCAGTACTTC; cdr3_aa: CASSLDFRTGRETQYF
v_call: TRBV4-1; clone_size: few; d_call: TRBD2; j_call: TRBJ2-3; cdr3_nt: TGCGCCAGCAGCCAAGATCTAGCGGGGGTTACGCAGTATTTT; cdr3_aa: CASSQDLAGVTQYF
v_call: TRBV10-2; clone_size: -; d_call: TRBD2; j_call: TRBJ2-7; cdr3_nt: TGCGCCAGCAGTGAGCGGGGACTAGCGTCTCGAGAGCAGTACTTC; cdr3_aa: CASSERGLASREQYF
v_call: TRBV19; clone_size: -; d_call: -; j_call: TRBJ1-2; cdr3_nt: TGTGCCAGTAGTAGTATCGCAGGGTTCTATGGCTACACCTTC; cdr3_aa: CASSSIAGFYGYTF
v_call: TRBV7-2; clone_size: -; d_call: -; j_call: TRBJ1-5; cdr3_nt: TGTGCCAGCAGCTTATGGGCAGGGCCCAATCAGCCCCAGCATTTT; cdr3_aa: CASSLWAGPNQPQHF
v_call: TRBV4-1; clone_size: few; d_call: -; j_call: TRBJ2-5; cdr3_nt: TGCGCCAGCAGCCAAGAGGGTGCAAAGAAAGAGACCCAGTACTTC; cdr3_aa: CASSQEGAKKETQYF
v_call: TRBV20-1; clone_size: -; d_call: TRBD2; j_call: TRBJ2-1; cdr3_nt: TGCAGTGCTAGGTTTCTAGCGGCGAGATCCTACAATGAGCGGTTCTTC; cdr3_aa: CSARFLAARSYNERFF
v_call: TRBV6-5; clone_size: -; d_call: -; j_call: TRBJ1-5; cdr3_nt: TGTGCCAGCAGTCCACAGCGTAATCAGCCCCAGCATTTT; cdr3_aa: CASSPQRNQPQHF